Reported below is one TCR beta chain. Its antigen is currently not known. Per-nucleotide qualities are absent, and no much larger clonotype sits a single base away. The sample comes from a study of cytomegalovirus exposure and HLA in healthy donors (dated by TCRdb to 2016 to 2017). General notes on the study: In an earlier analysis of about 560 of the donors, around 290 Gb of sequence data and some 120 million unique TCR beta sequences from 180 million or so T cells were reported. Roughly 320 gigabases of sequencing data and around 80 million unique TCR sequences made up an early release that covered approximately 700 HLA-typed donors. Of the approximately 400 genotyped donors, about 84% fell in the genetic ancestry cluster associated with self-reported Caucasian donors. The study aimed to test whether cataloging public T cell receptors could reveal signatures of past pathogen exposure. The T cell repertoires of 666 subjects were profiled by immunosequencing and related to cytomegalovirus serostatus. A separate validation cohort of over a hundred different subjects was used in addition to the 666-subject first cohort. High-throughput TCR immunosequencing, statistical association of individual TCRs with disease status, and machine learning were combined to predict cytomegalovirus infection status. A later analysis re-analyzed previously published TCR beta repertoires from 666 donors and added high-resolution HLA genotyping to study TCR occurrence patterns. In the later analysis, no new phenotypic data were used to find candidate immune exposures; instead, reliance was placed on TCR beta sequences and their occurrence across donors. To decide whether each TCR beta V gene segment behaved as functional or pseudogenic, an earlier analysis of some 540 of the donors relied on high-throughput TCR beta sequencing. Alongside the repertoire data, information on donor age, sex, ethnicity and CMV serostatus was compiled. A later genetic analysis used genome-wide SNP genotypes for about 65% of the 666 donors, treating that subset as a discovery cohort. All discovery cohort repertoires had been generated on a single sequencing platform. HLA typing included class I and class II loci at four-digit resolution. Typing coverage differed by locus: A, B, C, DRB1 and DQB1 were typed in roughly 620-630 donors, DQA1 in roughly 500, DPA1 in 600 to 610, and DPB1 in 450 to 480. Roughly five DR-DQ haplotypes were handled as single units for association and clustering, since linkage in the cohort was strong. Among almost 400 genotyped donors of the cohort, an average of approximately 230,000 unique TCR beta nucleotide sequences were sequenced per donor, roughly 18% of them non-productive.

In total, approximately 690 healthy bone marrow donors made up the cohort. Cohort members were all nominally healthy when sampled, although unrecorded immune exposures were likely present. The donor tested CMV seronegative and was one of the 352 seronegative cohort members. Every donor gave a peripheral blood sample, and the peripheral blood mononuclear cells from that sample were used for TCR beta sequencing. Genomic DNA was extracted from the blood cell samples with the Qiagen DNeasy Blood Extraction Kit. The library was prepared using the immunoSEQ multiplex PCR assay. For the multiplex PCR, a mixture combining 60 forward primers for TCR Vbeta segments and 13 reverse primers for TCR Jbeta segments was used. The CDR3 region of rearranged TCR beta genes was amplified from genomic DNA with a multiplex PCR assay. The Illumina HiSeq System was used to sequence the amplified TCR beta libraries as 87-base-pair reads. Turning to the authors' computational methods: In a later analysis, roughly 80 million unique TCR beta chains were counted across the roughly 670 repertoires, and approximately 11 million of these chains were shared by at least two donors. A nearest-neighbor algorithm error-corrected the raw reads and collapsed the reads into unique sequences, merging closely related sequences to remove PCR and sequencing errors. Alignment of CDR3 sequences to IMGT reference sequences was used to assign V, D and J gene segments. For a sequence to be retained, a match of at least six nucleotides to both a V gene segment and a J gene segment was required. Rearrangements were called productive when the CDR3 lacked stop codons and stayed in frame with V and J; all others were non-productive. Following IMGT convention, CDR3 was defined as the stretch from the second conserved V-encoded cysteine to the conserved J-encoded phenylalanine. In an earlier analysis of roughly 610 of the donors, sequences lacking an unambiguous match to a single V gene segment were excluded. An earlier analysis of about 600 of the donors called V segments functional above 56.7% productive rearrangements and segregating when the between-donor standard deviation exceeded 5%. To diagnose cytomegalovirus status from the catalog of TCR beta chain sequences, a statistical classification framework was built. In a later analysis, V and J genes were assigned by comparing TCR nucleotide sequences against IMGT/GENE-DB human TR gene sequences. In a later analysis, CDR3 sequences and most-parsimonious VDJ recombination scenarios were assigned using the TCRdist pipeline. A later analysis defined each TCR beta chain by its CDR3 amino acid sequence plus V-gene family, and excluded reads lacking a unique V-gene family. A later analysis removed roughly 590 highly shared, low-generation-probability nucleotide sequences to deal with suspected cross-contamination and a sequencing artifact. In a later analysis, a clonal expansion index was calculated for each public chain from normalized within-repertoire ranks of inferred template counts. A later analysis computed generation probabilities with a VDJ recombination model fitted to out-of-frame rearrangements, and checked the results against IGoR. In a later analysis, hypergeometric tests were used to score TCR-TCR, TCR-HLA and TCR-CMV co-occurrence, with a repertoire-size bias correction applied to TCR pairs. In a later analysis, false discovery rates were estimated by permuting HLA or CMV assignments 20 times. In a later analysis, co-occurring TCRs were grouped using DBSCAN, with TCRdist sequence similarity added in when clustering inside HLA-allele-positive subsets. Co-occurrence clustering excluded repertoires with fewer than 30,000 or more than 120,000 public chains, plus five with anomalous nucleotide sharing. This immuneACCESS table, as held by TCRdb, lists in-frame sequences with V and J called but not all clones. Of the missing ones, under half trace to an unresolved V gene in checked studies; the others have no known cause. That table gives V, J and clone size, and the DNA gave D and trimming. The sample contains roughly 100,000 clones, 78% of them found a single time. Of the sample, around 1.2% is held by the ten largest clones.

Broader findings and caveats from the paper: For the cohort, immune exposure information was limited to CMV serostatus. According to a later genetic analysis, donors in an Asian-associated ancestry cluster had fewer N-insertions in productive TCRs than the roughly 660-donor mean. Correlated functional status among segregating V segments might be attributable to linkage disequilibrium, but an unknown experimental factor could not be ruled out. In a later analysis, the rate of TCR association differed among HLA loci, with DRB1 alleles having the most associated TCRs and HLA-C alleles having the fewest. Sequencing depth was assumed to be roughly uniform across donors in the presence/absence analyses, though that assumption may not hold. An association between a missense DCLRE1C variant and V-gene and J-gene trimming of TCR beta chains was found in a later genetic analysis and replicated in an independent cohort. A group of highly shared sequence variants was considered likely to be a technical artifact of the sequencing pipeline. In both the original and validation cohorts, the classifier was reported to diagnose cytomegalovirus status with high specificity and sensitivity. Assigning TCR associations to individual alleles was difficult when HLA alleles, especially DR and DQ, strongly co-occurred. A further reported finding was that TCR beta sequences accurately predicted the HLA-A and HLA-B alleles for most subjects in the first cohort. In a later analysis, most CMV-associated TCR beta chains were found to appear HLA-restricted, with HLA associations seemingly driven largely by CMV exposure. The cohort was sequenced for TCR beta chains only, and without alpha or paired-chain data the features that could be detected were limited. According to the authors, the approach could potentially be generalized to other disease states and immunological phenotypes. In the study, around 150 TCR beta chains were listed as associated with cytomegalovirus. The earlier analysis of almost 600 of the donors excluded 15 to 20 rarely observed V segments, including chromosome 9 orphons, because counts were too low. In an earlier analysis of 587 of the donors, most TCR beta V segments were observed in productive rearrangements about 87% or about 30% of the time, broadly matching IMGT annotations. Three of the identified cytomegalovirus-associated TCR beta chains were confirmed in vitro to be specific for cytomegalovirus antigens. According to a later analysis, parvovirus B19, influenza, CMV and Epstein-Barr virus appeared linked to several top co-occurrence clusters. At a false discovery rate of 0.05, a later analysis linked approximately 18,000 TCR beta sequences to specific HLA alleles. HLA typing was unavailable for some donors at each locus, so association tests used only the typed subset. In a later analysis, HLA-associated TCR beta chains were found to be more clonally expanded and to have lower generation probabilities than equally common non-associated chains. Most TCR sequences were seen in very few donors, while some public TCRs were found in many individuals.

This receptor was taken from a man under 40 in good health and CMV-seronegative. Sample: PBMCs.

The CDR3 has the sequence CASSLKVRTQYF. The base sequence is TGTGCCAGCAGCTTGAAAGTGCGTACGCAGTATTTT. The V gene is TRBV5-6 and the J gene is TRBJ2-3; the D gene is unclear. CDR1 SGHDT and CDR2 YYEEEE are derived from the germline V gene. Trimming takes 1 base from V and 8 bases from J, and the germline ends sit 8 bases apart. From the cysteine through the phenylalanine, the CDR3 covers 12 amino acids. The kept DNA is CDR3 alone, 36 bases in frame from the first base. This CDR3, with the reference TRBV5-6 and TRBJ2-3 proteins standing in past its ends, gives the full variable domain DAGVTQSPTHLIKTRGQQVTLRCSPKSGHDTVSWYQQALGQGPQFIFQYYEEEERQRGNFPDRFSGHQFPNYSSELNVNALLLGDSALYLCASSLKVRTQYFGPGTRLTVL.